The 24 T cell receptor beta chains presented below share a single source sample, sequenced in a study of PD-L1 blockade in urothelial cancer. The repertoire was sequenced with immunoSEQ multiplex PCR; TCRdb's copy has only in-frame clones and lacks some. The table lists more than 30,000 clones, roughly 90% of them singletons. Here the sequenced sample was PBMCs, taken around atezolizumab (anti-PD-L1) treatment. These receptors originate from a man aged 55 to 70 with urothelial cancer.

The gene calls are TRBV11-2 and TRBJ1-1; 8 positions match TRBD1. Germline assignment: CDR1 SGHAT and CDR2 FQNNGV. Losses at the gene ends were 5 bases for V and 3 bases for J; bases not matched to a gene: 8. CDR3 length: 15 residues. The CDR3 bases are TGTGCCAGCAGCAAAGGGACAGGCCTCTACACTGAAGCTTTCTTT. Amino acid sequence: CASSKGTGLYTEAFF.

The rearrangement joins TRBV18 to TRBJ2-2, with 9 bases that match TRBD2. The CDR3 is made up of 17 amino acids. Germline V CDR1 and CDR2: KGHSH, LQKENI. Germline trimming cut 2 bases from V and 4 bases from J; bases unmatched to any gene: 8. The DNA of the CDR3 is TGTGCCAGCTCACCAAATAGCGGGAGATGGAGCACCGGGGAGCTGTTTTTT. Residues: CASSPNSGRWSTGELFF.

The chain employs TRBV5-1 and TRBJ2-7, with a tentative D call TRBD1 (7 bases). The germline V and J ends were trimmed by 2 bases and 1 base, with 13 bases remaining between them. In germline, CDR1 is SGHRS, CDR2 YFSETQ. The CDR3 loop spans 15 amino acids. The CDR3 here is CASSFDREASYEQYF. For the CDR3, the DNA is TGCGCCAGCAGCTTTGACAGGGAGGCGTCCTACGAGCAGTACTTC.

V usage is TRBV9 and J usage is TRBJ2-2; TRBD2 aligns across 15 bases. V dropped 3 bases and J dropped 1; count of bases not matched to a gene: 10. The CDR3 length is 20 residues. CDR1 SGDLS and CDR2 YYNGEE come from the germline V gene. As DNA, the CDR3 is TGTGCCAGCAGCGCAGGCGGACTAGCGGGGGGGCCGTGGAACACCGGGGAGCTGTTTTTT. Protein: CASSAGGLAGGPWNTGELFF.

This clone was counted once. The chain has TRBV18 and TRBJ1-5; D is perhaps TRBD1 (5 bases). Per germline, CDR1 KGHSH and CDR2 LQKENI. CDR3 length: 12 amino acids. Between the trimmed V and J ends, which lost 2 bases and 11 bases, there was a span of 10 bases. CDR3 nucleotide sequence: TGTGCCAGCTCACCAGGGTCAGGGACCCAGCATTTT. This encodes CASSPGSGTQHF.

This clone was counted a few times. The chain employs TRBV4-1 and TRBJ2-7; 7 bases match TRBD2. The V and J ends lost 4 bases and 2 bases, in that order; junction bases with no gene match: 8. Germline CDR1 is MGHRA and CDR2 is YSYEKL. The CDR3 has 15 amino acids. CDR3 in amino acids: CASSRGEGSPYEQYF. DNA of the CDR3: TGCGCCAGCAGCCGGGGGGAGGGGTCACCCTACGAGCAGTACTTC.

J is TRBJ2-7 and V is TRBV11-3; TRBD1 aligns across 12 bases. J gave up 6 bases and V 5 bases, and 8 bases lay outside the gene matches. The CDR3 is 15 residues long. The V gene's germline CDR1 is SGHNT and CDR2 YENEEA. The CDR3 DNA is TGTGCCAGCAGCCCCCGCGGGACAGGGGGCCTCGAGCAGTACTTC. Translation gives CASSPRGTGGLEQYF.

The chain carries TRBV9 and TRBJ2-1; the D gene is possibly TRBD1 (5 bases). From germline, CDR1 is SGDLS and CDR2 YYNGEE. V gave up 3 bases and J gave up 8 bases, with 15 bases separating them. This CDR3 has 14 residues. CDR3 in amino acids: CASSAGPIPHEQFF. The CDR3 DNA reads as TGTGCCAGCAGCGCAGGGCCTATTCCCCATGAGCAGTTCTTC.

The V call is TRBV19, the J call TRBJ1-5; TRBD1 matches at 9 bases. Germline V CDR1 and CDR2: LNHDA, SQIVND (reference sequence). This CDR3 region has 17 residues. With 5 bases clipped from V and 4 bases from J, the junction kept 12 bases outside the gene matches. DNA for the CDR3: TGTGCCAGTAGTTCCGAGACAGGGGGGCTAAGGAATCAGCCCCAGCATTTT. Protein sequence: CASSSETGGLRNQPQHF.

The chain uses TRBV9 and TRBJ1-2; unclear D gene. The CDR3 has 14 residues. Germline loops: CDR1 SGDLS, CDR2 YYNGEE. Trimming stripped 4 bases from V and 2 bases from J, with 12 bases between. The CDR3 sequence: CASSTHTVNYGYTF. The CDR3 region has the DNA TGTGCCAGCAGCACCCACACAGTGAACTATGGCTACACCTTC. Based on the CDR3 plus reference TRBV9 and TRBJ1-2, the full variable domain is DSGVTQTPKHLITATGQRVTLRCSPRSGDLSVYWYQQSLDQGLQFLIQYYNGEERAKGNILERFSAQQFPDLHSELNLSSLELGDSALYFCASSTHTVNYGYTFGSGTRLTVV.

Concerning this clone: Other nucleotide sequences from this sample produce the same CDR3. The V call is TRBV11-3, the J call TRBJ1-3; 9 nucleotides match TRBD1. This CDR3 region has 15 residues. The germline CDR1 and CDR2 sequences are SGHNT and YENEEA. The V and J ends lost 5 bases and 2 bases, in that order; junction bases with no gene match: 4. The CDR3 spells CASSPGQGPGNTIYF. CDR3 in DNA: TGTGCCAGCAGCCCGGGACAGGGTCCTGGAAACACCATATATTTT. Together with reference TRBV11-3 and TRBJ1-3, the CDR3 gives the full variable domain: EAGVVQSPRYKIIEKKQPVAFWCNPISGHNTLYWYLQNLGQGPELLIRYENEEAVDDSQLPKDRFSAERLKGVDSTLKIQPAELGDSAVYLCASSPGQGPGNTIYFGEGSWLTVV.

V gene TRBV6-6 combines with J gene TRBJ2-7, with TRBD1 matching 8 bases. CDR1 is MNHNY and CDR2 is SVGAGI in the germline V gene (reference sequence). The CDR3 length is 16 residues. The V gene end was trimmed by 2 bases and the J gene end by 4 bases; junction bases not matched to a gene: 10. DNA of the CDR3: TGTGCCAGCAGTTACGACAGGGGTAAGTGTAAGTACGAGCAGTACTTC. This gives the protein CASSYDRGKCKYEQYF.

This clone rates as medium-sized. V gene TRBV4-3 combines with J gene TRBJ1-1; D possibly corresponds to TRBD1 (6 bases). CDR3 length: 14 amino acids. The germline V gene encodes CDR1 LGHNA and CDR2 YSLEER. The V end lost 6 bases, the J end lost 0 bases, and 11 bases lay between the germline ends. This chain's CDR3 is CASRDSFMNTEAFF. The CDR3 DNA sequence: TGCGCCAGCAGGGACAGCTTCATGAACACTGAAGCTTTCTTT.

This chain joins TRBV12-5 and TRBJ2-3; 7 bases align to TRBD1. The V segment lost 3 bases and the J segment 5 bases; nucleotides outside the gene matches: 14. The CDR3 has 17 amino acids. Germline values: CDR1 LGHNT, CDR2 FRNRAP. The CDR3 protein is CASGLVTTGLSVDTQYF. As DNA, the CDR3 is TGTGCTAGTGGTTTAGTGACGACAGGGCTTTCAGTAGATACGCAGTATTTT.

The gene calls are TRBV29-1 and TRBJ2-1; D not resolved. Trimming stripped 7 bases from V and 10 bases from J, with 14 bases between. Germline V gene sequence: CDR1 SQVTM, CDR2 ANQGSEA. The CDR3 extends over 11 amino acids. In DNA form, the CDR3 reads TGCAGCGGTCTGACGGTGGAGGAGCAGTTCTTC. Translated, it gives CSGLTVEEQFF.

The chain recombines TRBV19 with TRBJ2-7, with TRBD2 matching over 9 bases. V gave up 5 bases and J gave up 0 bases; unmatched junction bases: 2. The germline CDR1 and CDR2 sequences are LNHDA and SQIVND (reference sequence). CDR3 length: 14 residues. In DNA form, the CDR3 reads TGTGCCAGTAGTGGGGGACTAGCCTCCTACGAGCAGTACTTC. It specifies CASSGGLASYEQYF.

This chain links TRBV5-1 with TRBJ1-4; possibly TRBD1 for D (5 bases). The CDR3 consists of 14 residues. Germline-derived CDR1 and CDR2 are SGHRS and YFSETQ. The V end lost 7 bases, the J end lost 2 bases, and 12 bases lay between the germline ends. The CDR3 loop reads CASSREGTNEKLFF. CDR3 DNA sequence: TGCGCCAGCTCCAGGGAGGGGACTAATGAAAAACTGTTTTTT. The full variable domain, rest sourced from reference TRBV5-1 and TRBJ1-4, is KAGVTQTPRYLIKTRGQQVTLSCSPISGHRSVSWYQQTPGQGLQFLFEYFSETQRNKGNFPGRFSGRQFSNSRSEMNVSTLELGDSALYLCASSREGTNEKLFFGSGTQLSVL.

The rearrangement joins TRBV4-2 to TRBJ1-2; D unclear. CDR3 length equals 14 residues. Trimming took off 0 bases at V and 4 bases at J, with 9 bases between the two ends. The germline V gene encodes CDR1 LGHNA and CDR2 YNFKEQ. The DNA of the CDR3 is TGTGCCAGCAGCCAAGATCCGGTTACCTATGGCTACACCTTC. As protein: CASSQDPVTYGYTF.

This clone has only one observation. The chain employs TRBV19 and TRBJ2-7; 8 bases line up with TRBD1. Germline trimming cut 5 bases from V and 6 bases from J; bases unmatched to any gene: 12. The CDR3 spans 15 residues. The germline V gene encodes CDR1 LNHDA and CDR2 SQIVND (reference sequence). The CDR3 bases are TGTGCCAGTAGTGCCCCGACAGGGGCCGCCAGCGAGCAGTACTTC. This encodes CASSAPTGAASEQYF.

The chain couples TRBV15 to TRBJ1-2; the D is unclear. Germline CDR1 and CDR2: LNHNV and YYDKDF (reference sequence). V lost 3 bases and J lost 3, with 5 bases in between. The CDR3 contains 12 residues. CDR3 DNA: TGTGCCACCAGCAGTCAGGACTATGGCTACACCTTC. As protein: CATSSQDYGYTF. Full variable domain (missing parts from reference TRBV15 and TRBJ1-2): DAMVIQNPRYQVTQFGKPVTLSCSQTLNHNVMYWYQQKSSQAPKLLFHYYDKDFNNEADTPDNFQSRRPNTSFCFLDIRSPGLGDTAMYLCATSSQDYGYTFGSGTRLTVV.

The CDR3 protein is CASSLSGSSYNSPLHF. Written as DNA, the CDR3 is TGCGCCAGCAGCTTGAGCGGGAGCTCCTATAATTCACCCCTCCACTTT. The V call is TRBV5-1, the J call TRBJ1-6; D remains unclear. With 1 base removed from V and 0 bases from J, the gap between germline ends came to 8 bases. Germline V gives CDR1 SGHRS, CDR2 YFSETQ. CDR3 length: 16 amino acids.

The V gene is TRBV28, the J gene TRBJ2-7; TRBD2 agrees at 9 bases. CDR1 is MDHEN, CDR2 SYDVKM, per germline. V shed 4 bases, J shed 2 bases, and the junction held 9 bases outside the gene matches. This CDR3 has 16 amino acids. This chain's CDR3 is CASSSSGIAGAYEQYF. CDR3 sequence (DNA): TGTGCCAGCAGTTCCTCGGGGATAGCGGGAGCCTACGAGCAGTACTTC.

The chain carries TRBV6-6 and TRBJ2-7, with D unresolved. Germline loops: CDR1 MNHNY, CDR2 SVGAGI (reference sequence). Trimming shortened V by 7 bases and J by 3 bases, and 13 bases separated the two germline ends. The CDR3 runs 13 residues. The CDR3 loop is CASTPIGDYEQYF. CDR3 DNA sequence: TGTGCCAGCACCCCCATAGGAGACTACGAGCAGTACTTC.

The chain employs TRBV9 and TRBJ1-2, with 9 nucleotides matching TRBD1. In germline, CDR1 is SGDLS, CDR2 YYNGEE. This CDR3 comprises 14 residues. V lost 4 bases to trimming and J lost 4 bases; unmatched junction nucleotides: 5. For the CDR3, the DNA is TGTGCCAGCAGCTCAGGACAGGGGACCTATGGCTACACCTTC. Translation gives CASSSGQGTYGYTF.